This record concerns one T cell receptor (beta chain) sequence. This sample was included in a study of shared T cell receptors in the human thymus. Here immunoSEQ multiplex PCR was the method, and the copy in TCRdb shows in-frame clones only, minus some. This sample has about 660,000 clones, with around 87% found just once. The same specimen was also included in a second study, on human thymus T cells. That publication notes: Thymic and blood repertoires appeared to show biased V and J gene usage.

The clonotype comes from a boy younger than two with a congenital heart defect. Sequencing input: thymocytes.

DNA of the CDR3: TGTGCCAGCAGTTACGTTGGGGGGTCCTCCTACGAGCAGTACTTC. Protein product: CASSYVGGSSYEQYF. This chain joins TRBV6-6 and TRBJ2-7; D might be TRBD2 (6 bases). The CDR3 loop spans 15 amino acids. The germline V and J ends were trimmed by 2 bases and 0 bases, with 11 bases remaining between them. The germline CDR1 and CDR2 sequences are MNHNY and SVGAGI (reference sequence).